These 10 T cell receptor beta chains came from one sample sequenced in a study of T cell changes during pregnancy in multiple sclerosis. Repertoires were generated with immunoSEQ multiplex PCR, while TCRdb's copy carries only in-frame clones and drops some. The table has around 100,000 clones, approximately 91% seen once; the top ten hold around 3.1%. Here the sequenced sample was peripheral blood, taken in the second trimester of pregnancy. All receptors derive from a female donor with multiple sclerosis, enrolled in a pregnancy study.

The CDR3, as DNA: TGTGCCAGCAGCTTAGCCCGCACCGGGACAAGGAATCAGCCCCAGCATTTT. Its translation is CASSLARTGTRNQPQHF. J is TRBJ1-5 and V is TRBV5-6; tentatively, D is TRBD1 (6 bases). The length of the CDR3 is 17 residues. Germline V lookup: CDR1 SGHDT, CDR2 YYEEEE. Trimming removed 2 bases at V and 4 bases at J, with 19 bases between.

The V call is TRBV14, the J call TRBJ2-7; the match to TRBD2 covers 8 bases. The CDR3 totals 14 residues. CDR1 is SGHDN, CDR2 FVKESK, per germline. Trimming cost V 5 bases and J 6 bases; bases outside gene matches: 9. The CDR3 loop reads CASSYPGLGSEQYF. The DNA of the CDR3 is TGTGCCAGCAGCTATCCGGGACTAGGAAGCGAGCAGTACTTC.

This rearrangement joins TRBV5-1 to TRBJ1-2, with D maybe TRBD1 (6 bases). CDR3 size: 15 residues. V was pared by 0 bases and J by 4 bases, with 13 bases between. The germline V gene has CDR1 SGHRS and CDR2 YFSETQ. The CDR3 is CASSLVGGESYGYTF. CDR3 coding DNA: TGCGCCAGCAGCTTGGTAGGGGGGGAGAGCTATGGCTACACCTTC. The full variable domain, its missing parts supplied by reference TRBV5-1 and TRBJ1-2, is KAGVTQTPRYLIKTRGQQVTLSCSPISGHRSVSWYQQTPGQGLQFLFEYFSETQRNKGNFPGRFSGRQFSNSRSEMNVSTLELGDSALYLCASSLVGGESYGYTFGSGTRLTVV.

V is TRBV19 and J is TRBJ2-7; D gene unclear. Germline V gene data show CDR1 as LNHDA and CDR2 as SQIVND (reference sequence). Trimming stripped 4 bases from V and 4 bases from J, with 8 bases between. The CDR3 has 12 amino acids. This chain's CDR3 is CASSTGPYEQYF. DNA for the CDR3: TGTGCCAGTAGTACAGGTCCGTACGAGCAGTACTTC.

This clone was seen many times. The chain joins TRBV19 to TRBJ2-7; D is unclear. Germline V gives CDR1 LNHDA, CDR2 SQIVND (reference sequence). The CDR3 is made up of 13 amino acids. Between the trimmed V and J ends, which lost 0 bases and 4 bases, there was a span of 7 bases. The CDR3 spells CASSIDVEYEQYF. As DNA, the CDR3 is TGTGCCAGTAGTATAGATGTAGAGTACGAGCAGTACTTC.

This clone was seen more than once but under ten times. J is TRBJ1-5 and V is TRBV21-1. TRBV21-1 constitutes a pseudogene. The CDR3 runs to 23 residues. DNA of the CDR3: TGTGCCAGCAGCACTTCGGCCGGCGGGTGGGGATTTTCTTCCTATAAGAGCAATCAGCCCCAGCATTTT. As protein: CASSTSAGGWGFSSYKSNQPQHF.

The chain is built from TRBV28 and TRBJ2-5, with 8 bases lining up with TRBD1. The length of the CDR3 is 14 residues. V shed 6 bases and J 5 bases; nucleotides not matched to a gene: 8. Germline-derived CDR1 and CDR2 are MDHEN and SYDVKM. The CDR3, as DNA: TGTGCCAGCAGATCAGGGGGCTCTTGGGAGACCCAGTACTTC. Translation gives CASRSGGSWETQYF.

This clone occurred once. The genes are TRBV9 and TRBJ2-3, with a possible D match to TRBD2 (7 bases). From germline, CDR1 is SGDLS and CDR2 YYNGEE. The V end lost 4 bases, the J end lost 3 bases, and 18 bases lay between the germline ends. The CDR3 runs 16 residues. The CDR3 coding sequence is TGTGCCAGCAGCCCCACCCCCGGGGGGCGGACAGATACGCAGTATTTT. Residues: CASSPTPGGRTDTQYF.

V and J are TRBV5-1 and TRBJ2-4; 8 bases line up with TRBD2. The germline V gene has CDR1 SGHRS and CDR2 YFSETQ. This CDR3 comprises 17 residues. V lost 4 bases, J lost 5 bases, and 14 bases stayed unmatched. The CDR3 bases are TGCGCCAGCAGCCGGCCTCTAGCGGGTGGGAGGGAAAACATTCAGTACTTC. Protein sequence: CASSRPLAGGRENIQYF.

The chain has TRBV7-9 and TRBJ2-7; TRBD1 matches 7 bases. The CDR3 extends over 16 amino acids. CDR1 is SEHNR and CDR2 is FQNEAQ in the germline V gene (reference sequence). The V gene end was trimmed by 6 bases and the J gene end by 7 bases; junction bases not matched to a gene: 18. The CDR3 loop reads CASRPSMVRQGDEQYF. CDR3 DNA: TGTGCCAGCAGACCTAGCATGGTTCGGCAGGGGGATGAGCAGTACTTC.